The 30 T cell receptor beta chains below were found in one sample sequenced in a study of radiation and T cells in renal cell carcinoma. Noted time point: baseline pretreatment blood. Documented treatment: 15 Gy SBRT to primary tumor, nephrectomy 4 weeks later. Sequencing was performed with immunoSEQ multiplex PCR; in TCRdb, only in-frame clones are kept and a portion is missing. Of approximately 120,000 clones listed, roughly four fifths are singletons. The source material was blood, sampled from a patient whose treatment included radiotherapy and nephrectomy. All receptors come from a woman aged 60-75 years with renal cell carcinoma.

J is TRBJ1-3 and V is TRBV28; D not certain. The germline V gene has CDR1 MDHEN and CDR2 SYDVKM. There are 16 residues in the CDR3. V was clipped by 5 bases and J by 0 bases, with 14 bases between them. The CDR3 here is CASSRRQTFSGNTIYF. In DNA, the CDR3 is TGTGCCAGCAGTCGAAGGCAGACTTTCTCTGGAAACACCATATATTTT.

This clone was seen once. The chain recombines TRBV5-6 with TRBJ2-3; 7 nucleotides match TRBD2. Looked up from germline, CDR1 is SGHDT and CDR2 is YYEEEE. The CDR3 length is 14 residues. Trimming at V came to 1 base and at J to 3 bases, leaving 2 bases not matched to a gene. CDR3 in DNA: TGTGCCAGCAGCTTGACTAGCGTGACAGATACGCAGTATTTT. The encoded protein is CASSLTSVTDTQYF.

This chain links TRBV4-3 with TRBJ2-1; TRBD1 matches at 8 bases. This CDR3 has 15 residues. V dropped 1 base and J dropped 3; count of bases not matched to a gene: 2. CDR1 LGHNA and CDR2 YSLEER come from the germline V gene. CDR3 bases: TGCGCCAGCAGCCAAGTGGACAGGGACTACAATGAGCAGTTCTTC. This translates into CASSQVDRDYNEQFF.

The chain couples TRBV6-6 to TRBJ2-1; D call uncertain. The V end lost 2 bases, the J end lost 5 bases, and 10 bases lay between the germline ends. Per germline, CDR1 MNHNY and CDR2 SVGAGI (reference sequence). The CDR3 extends over 14 amino acids. The CDR3 spells CASSYSQLDNEQFF. CDR3 coding DNA: TGTGCCAGCAGTTACAGTCAATTAGACAATGAGCAGTTCTTC.

This chain links TRBV29-1 with TRBJ2-5; TRBD1 matches at 8 bases. The better agreement between TRBJ2-7 and the DNA end casts doubt on the J call. This CDR3 is 13 amino acids long. Germline CDR1 SQVTM, CDR2 ANQGSEA. CDR3 coding DNA: TGCAGCGTTCGACAGGGGACCTCCTACGAGCAGTACTTC. Its translation: CSVRQGTSYEQYF.

The chain couples TRBV7-9 to TRBJ1-1, with D possibly matching TRBD1 (5 bases). CDR1 SEHNR and CDR2 FQNEAQ come from the germline V gene (reference sequence). V was pared by 5 bases and J by 4 bases, with 8 bases between. This CDR3 region has 12 residues. The CDR3 DNA reads as TGTGCCAGCAGCATCGGGGCCACTGAAGCTTTCTTT. It encodes CASSIGATEAFF.

The CDR3 nucleotides read TGTGCCAGCAGTGTTTACAGGGATACGCAGTATTTT. Translating it yields CASSVYRDTQYF. The chain links TRBV2 to TRBJ2-3; possible D gene TRBD1, 5 bases. The CDR3 covers 12 residues. Deletions cut 4 bases from V and 6 bases from J, with 8 bases between. Germline lookup yields CDR1 SNHLY and CDR2 FYNNEI.

This clone was counted a single time. In DNA, the CDR3 is TGTGCCAGCAGCTTACAGGACTCCTACGAGCAGTACTTC. Residues: CASSLQDSYEQYF. The rearrangement joins TRBV7-3 to TRBJ2-7; D is uncertain. Trimming stripped 2 bases from V and 0 bases from J, with 5 bases between. This CDR3 spans 13 amino acids. The germline V gene has CDR1 SGHTA and CDR2 FQGTGA. The full variable domain, in which reference TRBV7-3 and TRBJ2-7 provide the parts outside the CDR3, is GAGVSQTPSNKVTEKGKYVELRCDPISGHTALYWYRQSLGQGPEFLIYFQGTGAADDSGLPNDRFFAVRPEGSVSTLKIQRTERGDSAVYLCASSLQDSYEQYFGPGTRLTVT.

This sequence joins TRBV27 and TRBJ1-6, with D possibly TRBD1 on 5 matching bases. CDR3 length: 17 amino acids. Germline CDR1 is MNHEY and CDR2 is SMNVEV (reference sequence). V lost 4 bases and J lost 7, with 20 bases in between. CDR3 sequence reads: CASSSQLDWGGNSPLHF. CDR3 coding DNA: TGTGCCAGCAGTTCCCAACTGGATTGGGGGGGGAATTCACCCCTCCACTTT.

V and J are TRBV4-2 and TRBJ2-2; D is ambiguous. Per the germline V gene, CDR1 is LGHNA and CDR2 is YNFKEQ. CDR3 length: 16 amino acids. Trimming shortened V by 0 bases and J by 3 bases, and 11 bases separated the two germline ends. The CDR3 reads CASSQDLLRDTGELFF. The CDR3 DNA reads TGTGCCAGCAGCCAAGATCTTCTTCGGGACACCGGGGAGCTGTTTTTT.

The V gene is TRBV2, the J gene TRBJ2-2, with D possibly TRBD1 on 5 matching bases. This CDR3 comprises 14 residues. Trimming cost V 6 bases and J 3 bases, with 11 bases left between them. Per the germline V gene, CDR1 is SNHLY and CDR2 is FYNNEI. The CDR3 is CASRGQGYTGELFF. The CDR3 nucleotides are TGTGCCAGCAGAGGGCAGGGTTACACCGGGGAGCTGTTTTTT.

This chain joins TRBV2 and TRBJ2-3; no reliable D call. The CDR3 loop spans 15 amino acids. The V gene's germline CDR1 is SNHLY and CDR2 FYNNEI. Trimming left V 6 bases short and J 0 bases short, with 13 bases between. The CDR3 sequence: CASRDDGASTDTQYF. The CDR3 nucleotides are TGTGCCAGCAGGGATGACGGCGCTAGCACAGATACGCAGTATTTT.

V gene TRBV25-1 combines with J gene TRBJ2-7; TRBD2 aligns across 8 bases. The CDR3 consists of 16 residues. Germline CDR1 is MGHDK and CDR2 is SYGVNS. Germline trimming cut 4 bases from V and 3 bases from J; bases unmatched to any gene: 11. Written as DNA, the CDR3 is TGTGCCAGCAGTGGCGTCGTCGGGGGGGTAAGCTACGAGCAGTACTTC. Its translation is CASSGVVGGVSYEQYF.

The J gene is TRBJ2-7, the V gene TRBV6-5, with D possibly being TRBD2 (5 bases). Trimming cost V 6 bases and J 3 bases, with 18 bases left between them. The CDR3 sequence is 15 residues long. CDR1 is MNHEY and CDR2 is SVGAGI in the germline V gene. The CDR3 DNA is TGTGCCAGCAGCCCCCTCGAGGGCGGAGGCTACGAGCAGTACTTC. Translation: CASSPLEGGGYEQYF.

The chain employs TRBV5-1 and TRBJ1-2; D possibly corresponds to TRBD1 (6 bases). CDR3 size: 14 residues. The V gene's germline CDR1 is SGHRS and CDR2 YFSETQ. V was pared by 0 bases and J by 2 bases, with 8 bases between. In DNA form, the CDR3 reads TGCGCCAGCAGCTTGGTAGACAGGAACTATGGCTACACCTTC. Amino acid sequence: CASSLVDRNYGYTF.

CDR3 region: CASRQGSNTGELFF. CDR3 DNA: TGTGCCAGTAGACAGGGGTCGAACACCGGGGAGCTGTTTTTT. V is TRBV6-4 and J is TRBJ2-2; 8 nucleotides match TRBD1. The V gene's germline CDR1 is MRHNA and CDR2 SNTAGT. J lost 0 bases, V lost 9 bases, and 3 bases had no gene match. CDR3 length equals 14 residues.

The V and J genes are TRBV19 and TRBJ2-5; 7 bases map to TRBD2. The V and J ends lost 7 bases and 2 bases, in that order; junction bases with no gene match: 10. The CDR3 is 15 amino acids. The germline CDR1 and CDR2 sequences are LNHDA and SQIVND (reference sequence). The CDR3 reads CASTPRGGPQETQYF. The CDR3 DNA reads as TGTGCCAGTACCCCGAGGGGAGGGCCGCAAGAGACCCAGTACTTC.

The gene calls are TRBV18 and TRBJ2-7; D is unresolved. The CDR3 runs 15 residues. V shed 2 bases and J shed 2 bases, with 13 bases lying between them. The V gene's germline CDR1 is KGHSH and CDR2 LQKENI. CDR3 in DNA: TGTGCCAGCTCACCAAACGGCCAGGTCGCCTACGAGCAGTACTTC. Encoded protein: CASSPNGQVAYEQYF.

This chain connects TRBV5-1 to TRBJ2-1; tentatively, D is TRBD2 (6 bases). V shed 0 bases and J shed 0 bases, with 13 bases lying between them. The CDR3 is 17 amino acids. Germline V gene lookup returns CDR1 SGHRS and CDR2 YFSETQ. The CDR3 DNA reads as TGCGCCAGCAGCTTGGGTGGGGGAGGCAACTCCTACAATGAGCAGTTCTTC. This encodes CASSLGGGGNSYNEQFF.

The count of this clone is one. The chain joins TRBV28 to TRBJ2-7; 8 bases fit TRBD1. This CDR3 has 12 amino acids. V was clipped by 6 bases and J by 6 bases; unmatched bases: 4. The germline CDR1 and CDR2 sequences are MDHEN and SYDVKM. The CDR3 DNA reads TGTGCCAGCAGCTCAGGGGGCTCCGAGCAGTACTTC. It codes for CASSSGGSEQYF.

This chain links TRBV4-3 with TRBJ2-3; TRBD2 matches 11 bases. Germline V gives CDR1 LGHNA, CDR2 YSLEER. This CDR3 is built from 15 residues. Losses at the gene ends were 4 bases for V and 4 bases for J; bases not matched to a gene: 4. CDR3 in DNA: TGCGCCAGCAGCCTCGGACTAGCGGGCCCAGATACGCAGTATTTT. Translated: CASSLGLAGPDTQYF.

This clone was counted a few times. The V gene is TRBV9, the J gene TRBJ2-2; TRBD2 agrees at 7 bases. Trimming took 5 bases from V and 0 from J; bases not matched to a gene: 10. Germline V gene data show CDR1 as SGDLS and CDR2 as YYNGEE. The CDR3 runs 17 residues. The CDR3 DNA is TGTGCCAGCAGTGACCCGAGGAGCGGGGCGAACACCGGGGAGCTGTTTTTT. Translated, it gives CASSDPRSGANTGELFF.

The rearrangement links TRBV5-1 to TRBJ2-5; D is unresolved. Germline CDR1 SGHRS, CDR2 YFSETQ. This CDR3 region has 14 residues. Trimming removed 0 bases from V and 1 base from J, with 7 bases in between. In DNA form, the CDR3 reads TGCGCCAGCAGCTTGGCCAAGACCCAAGAGACCCAGTACTTC. Its protein is CASSLAKTQETQYF.

This chain connects TRBV19 to TRBJ2-3; D remains unclear. The CDR3 covers 13 residues. The germline CDR1 and CDR2 sequences are LNHDA and SQIVND (reference sequence). V lost 2 bases and J 4 bases, leaving 7 bases between the germline ends. The CDR3 DNA is TGTGCCAGTAGTATATATGGGTCAGATACGCAGTATTTT. It specifies CASSIYGSDTQYF.

The chain combines TRBV19 with TRBJ1-2, with D tentatively TRBD1 (5 bases). Germline values: CDR1 LNHDA, CDR2 SQIVND (reference sequence). This CDR3 contains 14 residues. The V end lost 5 bases, the J end lost 2 bases, and 12 bases lay between the germline ends. DNA for the CDR3: TGTGCCAGTAGTCAAGGACACAGGAACTATGGCTACACCTTC. The encoded protein is CASSQGHRNYGYTF.

This clone was observed once. The chain recombines TRBV5-8 with TRBJ2-5, with 10 bases lining up with TRBD1. Trimming at V came to 4 bases and at J to 5 bases, leaving 8 bases not matched to a gene. This CDR3 contains 15 residues. Germline V gene lookup returns CDR1 SGHTS and CDR2 YDEGEE. The CDR3 here is CASSRIRQGAETQYF. As DNA, the CDR3 is TGTGCCAGCAGCCGTATTCGACAGGGGGCTGAGACCCAGTACTTC.

The chain combines TRBV28 with TRBJ1-1; D may be TRBD1 (6 bases). From germline, CDR1 is MDHEN and CDR2 SYDVKM. This CDR3 has 17 residues. V lost 5 bases and J lost 0, with 19 bases in between. The CDR3 is CASSTLTGRRVNTEAFF. DNA of the CDR3: TGTGCCAGCAGTACCCTAACAGGGCGGCGCGTGAACACTGAAGCTTTCTTT.

The V gene is TRBV10-3, the J gene TRBJ2-2, with D perhaps TRBD2 (5 bases). Germline values: CDR1 ENHRY, CDR2 SYGVKD. The length of the CDR3 is 16 residues. V was trimmed by 3 bases and J by 3 bases, leaving 14 bases between them. The CDR3 here is CAISDGEEGYTGELFF. CDR3 DNA: TGTGCCATCAGTGATGGGGAAGAGGGATACACCGGGGAGCTGTTTTTT.

V and J are TRBV4-1 and TRBJ2-7; maybe TRBD1 (6 bases). In germline, CDR1 is MGHRA, CDR2 YSYEKL. CDR3 length equals 16 residues. V dropped 4 bases and J dropped 0 bases, with 16 bases sitting between them. This CDR3 reads CASSPKGLGGSYEQYF. In nucleotides, the CDR3 is TGCGCCAGCAGCCCCAAGGGGCTAGGGGGCTCCTACGAGCAGTACTTC.

The chain combines TRBV7-2 with TRBJ1-1, with a weak D call TRBD1 (6 bases). Trimming cost V 3 bases and J 1 base, with 9 bases left between them. CDR1 SGHTA and CDR2 FQGNSA come from the germline V gene. The CDR3 has 14 amino acids. The CDR3 coding sequence is TGTGCCAGCAGCTTTGGGGGGGCGAACACTGAAGCTTTCTTT. This codes for CASSFGGANTEAFF.